The rows below give T cell receptor beta chains drawn from one sample of a study of cytomegalovirus exposure and HLA in healthy donors. Using immunoSEQ multiplex PCR, the repertoire was profiled, and TCRdb retains in-frame clones only, with some absent. Among under 250,000 clones listed, 87% were seen once. The specimen was PBMCs. The receptors were sampled from a woman between 18 and 30 years old in good health and CMV-seropositive. Both conserved end residues are part of each CDR3. A D gene is named only where the DNA matches it firmly. The listing skips clone size in some rows; elsewhere it reads once, few, many or a size class.

clone size: .
V gene: TRBV9
D gene: TRBD1
J gene: TRBJ1-2
CDR3 DNA: TGTGCCAGCAGCGTAGGGGGGACAGGCAGCAACTATGGCTACACCTTC
CDR3 protein: CASSVGGTGSNYGYTF

clone size: few
V gene: TRBV12-5
D gene: .
J gene: TRBJ1-2
CDR3 DNA: TGTGCTAGTGGTGCCGGGGTCTTACTGGATGGCTACACCTTC
CDR3 protein: CASGAGVLLDGYTF

clone size: .
V gene: TRBV6-5
D gene: .
J gene: TRBJ1-2
CDR3 DNA: TGTGCCAGCAGTTACTCGTCAGACTATGGCTACACCTTC
CDR3 protein: CASSYSSDYGYTF

clone size: .
V gene: TRBV27
D gene: TRBD1
J gene: TRBJ1-2
CDR3 DNA: TGTGCCAGCAGTCCGAGGGGGCATCAGGGCTACACCTTC
CDR3 protein: CASSPRGHQGYTF

clone size: once
V gene: TRBV7-2
D gene: TRBD2
J gene: TRBJ2-7
CDR3 DNA: TGTGCCAGCAGCTTAGGGCCGGGAGGGACCGAGCAGTACTTC
CDR3 protein: CASSLGPGGTEQYF

clone size: once
V gene: TRBV28
D gene: .
J gene: TRBJ2-7
CDR3 DNA: TGTGCCAGCAGCGACAGGTCCCAGTCCTACGAGCAGTACTTC
CDR3 protein: CASSDRSQSYEQYF

clone size: .
V gene: TRBV7-9
D gene: TRBD1
J gene: TRBJ2-7
CDR3 DNA: TGTGCCAGCAGCCCCCGGACAGGGAATTACGAGCAGTACTTC
CDR3 protein: CASSPRTGNYEQYF

clone size: .
V gene: TRBV6-1
D gene: TRBD1
J gene: TRBJ2-7
CDR3 DNA: TGTGCCAGCAGTGAACGAGGGGGCGGTTACGAGCAGTACTTC
CDR3 protein: CASSERGGGYEQYF

clone size: .
V gene: TRBV19
D gene: .
J gene: TRBJ1-2
CDR3 DNA: TGTGCCAGTAGATTAGCGGGGGGGAACTATGGCTACACCTTC
CDR3 protein: CASRLAGGNYGYTF

clone size: .
V gene: TRBV19
D gene: TRBD1
J gene: TRBJ1-2
CDR3 DNA: TGTGCCAGTAGAGAGATTCTGACAGGGCTCTATGGCTACACCTTC
CDR3 protein: CASREILTGLYGYTF

clone size: .
V gene: TRBV27
D gene: TRBD2
J gene: TRBJ2-7
CDR3 DNA: TGTGCCAGCAGTTTATCTAATAGCGGGAGGGTTTACGAGCAGTACTTC
CDR3 protein: CASSLSNSGRVYEQYF

clone size: .
V gene: TRBV5-4
D gene: TRBD1
J gene: TRBJ1-5
CDR3 DNA: TGTGCCAGCAGCGGGAATCAGGGGGCAATGGATCAGCCCCAGCATTTT
CDR3 protein: CASSGNQGAMDQPQHF

clone size: .
V gene: TRBV7-9
D gene: .
J gene: TRBJ1-5
CDR3 DNA: TGTGCCAGCAGCAACAGGGATAGCAATCAGCCCCAGCATTTT
CDR3 protein: CASSNRDSNQPQHF

clone size: few
V gene: TRBV28
D gene: TRBD1
J gene: TRBJ2-7
CDR3 DNA: TGTGCCACGGGACAGGGCTCCTCCTACGAGCAGTACTTC
CDR3 protein: CATGQGSSYEQYF

clone size: .
V gene: TRBV9
D gene: .
J gene: TRBJ2-7
CDR3 DNA: TGTGCCAGCAGCGTCCCTCCTAGCACAGTCTACAACGAGCAGTACTTC
CDR3 protein: CASSVPPSTVYNEQYF

clone size: once
V gene: TRBV27
D gene: TRBD1
J gene: TRBJ2-7
CDR3 DNA: TGTGCCAGCAGTCCCCTGGACAGGGTCTACGAGCAGTACTTC
CDR3 protein: CASSPLDRVYEQYF

clone size: .
V gene: TRBV27
D gene: .
J gene: TRBJ1-2
CDR3 DNA: TGTGCCAGCAGTTTTGGTATCGGCTATGGCTACACCTTC
CDR3 protein: CASSFGIGYGYTF

clone size: .
V gene: TRBV6-1
D gene: .
J gene: TRBJ2-7
CDR3 DNA: TGTGCCAGCAGTGAAGTCGACGAGCAGTACTTC
CDR3 protein: CASSEVDEQYF

clone size: .
V gene: TRBV9
D gene: TRBD1
J gene: TRBJ1-4
CDR3 DNA: TGTGCCAGCAGCGTAGAGGGCAGGGGGAGTGAAAAACTGTTTTTT
CDR3 protein: CASSVEGRGSEKLFF

clone size: .
V gene: TRBV5-8
D gene: TRBD1
J gene: TRBJ1-5
CDR3 DNA: TGTGCCAGCAGTTACAGGGGTTGGGGCAATCAGCCCCAGCATTTT
CDR3 protein: CASSYRGWGNQPQHF

clone size: few
V gene: TRBV19
D gene: .
J gene: TRBJ2-2
CDR3 DNA: TGTGCCAGTAGTGTTGGGACTCCGGGGGAGCTGTTTTTT
CDR3 protein: CASSVGTPGELFF

clone size: .
V gene: TRBV27
D gene: TRBD2
J gene: TRBJ2-1
CDR3 DNA: TGTGCCAGCAGTCACGGACTAGCAGAGTACAATGAGCAGTTCTTC
CDR3 protein: CASSHGLAEYNEQFF

clone size: .
V gene: TRBV27
D gene: TRBD1
J gene: TRBJ2-3
CDR3 DNA: TGTGCCAGCAGTTTACTGGCGACAGGGGCAGCCACAGATACGCAGTATTTT
CDR3 protein: CASSLLATGAATDTQYF

clone size: .
V gene: TRBV21-1
D gene: .
J gene: TRBJ2-7
CDR3 DNA: TGTGCCAGCAGCAAAATGGGGGGGGACGAGCAGTACTTC
CDR3 protein: CASSKMGGDEQYF

clone size: few
V gene: TRBV15
D gene: TRBD2
J gene: TRBJ2-3
CDR3 DNA: TGTGCCACCAGCAGAGAAGCGGGAGGGCCAGATACGCAGTATTTT
CDR3 protein: CATSREAGGPDTQYF

clone size: .
V gene: TRBV2
D gene: TRBD1
J gene: TRBJ1-5
CDR3 DNA: TGTGCCAGCAGCAATAGACAGGGTGGTCAGCCCCAGCATTTT
CDR3 protein: CASSNRQGGQPQHF

clone size: .
V gene: TRBV28
D gene: TRBD1
J gene: TRBJ2-7
CDR3 DNA: TGTGCCAGCAGTCTCCCCGTAAGGGGGCAAAGCTCCTACGAGCAGTACTTC
CDR3 protein: CASSLPVRGQSSYEQYF

clone size: .
V gene: TRBV5-4
D gene: .
J gene: TRBJ1-5
CDR3 DNA: TGTGCCAGCAGCCCGGGACCGGGAGGCAATCAGCCCCAGCATTTT
CDR3 protein: CASSPGPGGNQPQHF

clone size: .
V gene: TRBV4-1
D gene: .
J gene: TRBJ2-1
CDR3 DNA: TGCGCCAGCAGCCGCGACAATGAGCAGTTCTTC
CDR3 protein: CASSRDNEQFF

clone size: .
V gene: TRBV28
D gene: .
J gene: TRBJ1-5
CDR3 DNA: TGTGCCAGCTACTATAGCAATCAGCCCCAGCATTTT
CDR3 protein: CASYYSNQPQHF

clone size: .
V gene: TRBV5-4
D gene: TRBD1
J gene: TRBJ2-6
CDR3 DNA: TGTGCCAGCAGTCACCGGACAGGGGCTAGGGCCAACGTCCTGACTTTC
CDR3 protein: CASSHRTGARANVLTF

clone size: .
V gene: TRBV10-3
D gene: TRBD1
J gene: TRBJ2-7
CDR3 DNA: TGTGCCATCCGACAGGGCGGGCAGATCGAGCAGTACTTC
CDR3 protein: CAIRQGGQIEQYF

clone size: .
V gene: TRBV25-1
D gene: TRBD1
J gene: TRBJ2-1
CDR3 DNA: TGTGCCAGCAGTGACTACAGGGGCGATGAGCAGTTCTTC
CDR3 protein: CASSDYRGDEQFF

clone size: .
V gene: TRBV6-5
D gene: TRBD2
J gene: TRBJ2-7
CDR3 DNA: TGTGCCAGCAGGCCCGGGACTAGCGGGAGCTACGAGCAGTACTTC
CDR3 protein: CASRPGTSGSYEQYF

clone size: .
V gene: TRBV15
D gene: .
J gene: TRBJ2-1
CDR3 DNA: TGTGCCACCAGCAGAGATCGGTCAGGGACATCCTACAATGAGCAGTTCTTC
CDR3 protein: CATSRDRSGTSYNEQFF

clone size: .
V gene: TRBV19
D gene: .
J gene: TRBJ2-2
CDR3 DNA: TGTGCCAGTAGGGGGACATTCCCCGGGGAGCTGTTTTTT
CDR3 protein: CASRGTFPGELFF

clone size: .
V gene: TRBV15
D gene: .
J gene: TRBJ2-2
CDR3 DNA: TGTGCCACCAACACCTGGTCCGGGGAGCTGTTTTTT
CDR3 protein: CATNTWSGELFF

clone size: .
V gene: TRBV5-1
D gene: TRBD1
J gene: TRBJ2-5
CDR3 DNA: TGCGCCAGCAGCCCCGAGGGGGCGTCAGGGACCCAGTACTTC
CDR3 protein: CASSPEGASGTQYF

clone size: .
V gene: TRBV7-3
D gene: TRBD1
J gene: TRBJ2-5
CDR3 DNA: TGTGCCAGCAGCTTAGGACAGGGGCTCCAAGAGACCCAGTACTTC
CDR3 protein: CASSLGQGLQETQYF

clone size: .
V gene: TRBV19
D gene: TRBD1
J gene: TRBJ2-7
CDR3 DNA: TGTGCCAGTAGTCCCGACAGGGGCTACGAGCAGTACTTC
CDR3 protein: CASSPDRGYEQYF

clone size: .
V gene: TRBV11-2
D gene: TRBD2
J gene: TRBJ2-2
CDR3 DNA: TGTGCCAGCAGCTTACCGGGACTAGTTCCCGGGGAGCTGTTTTTT
CDR3 protein: CASSLPGLVPGELFF

clone size: .
V gene: TRBV5-6
D gene: .
J gene: TRBJ2-7
CDR3 DNA: TGTGCCAGCAGCCCTGGACAGAACTACGAGCAGTACTTC
CDR3 protein: CASSPGQNYEQYF

clone size: .
V gene: TRBV7-2
D gene: .
J gene: TRBJ1-5
CDR3 DNA: TGTGCCAGCAGCTTACAGGGAGGGAGCAATCAGCCCCAGCATTTT
CDR3 protein: CASSLQGGSNQPQHF

clone size: .
V gene: TRBV9
D gene: TRBD1
J gene: TRBJ1-5
CDR3 DNA: TGTGCCAGCAGCGTAGGGACAGGGTATCAGCCCCAGCATTTT
CDR3 protein: CASSVGTGYQPQHF

clone size: .
V gene: TRBV7-9
D gene: .
J gene: TRBJ1-1
CDR3 DNA: TGTGCCAGCAGCTTAAGCCCCTCCACTGAAGCTTTCTTT
CDR3 protein: CASSLSPSTEAFF

clone size: .
V gene: TRBV19
D gene: .
J gene: TRBJ1-2
CDR3 DNA: TGTGCCAGTTCTAACTGGTCCTATGGCTACACCTTC
CDR3 protein: CASSNWSYGYTF

clone size: .
V gene: TRBV6-5
D gene: .
J gene: TRBJ2-7
CDR3 DNA: TGTGCCAGCAGTAGGGGCAACCGTCGGGTTTACGAGCAGTACTTC
CDR3 protein: CASSRGNRRVYEQYF

clone size: .
V gene: TRBV25-1
D gene: TRBD2
J gene: TRBJ2-3
CDR3 DNA: TGTGCCAGCAGCCCGATAGCGGGAGCGGTTTTCCATACGCAGTATTTT
CDR3 protein: CASSPIAGAVFHTQYF

clone size: .
V gene: TRBV5-1
D gene: .
J gene: TRBJ2-1
CDR3 DNA: TGCGCCAGCACCCGCGGGACCTCGGGCGGCGAGCAGTTCTTC
CDR3 protein: CASTRGTSGGEQFF

clone size: .
V gene: TRBV2
D gene: TRBD2
J gene: TRBJ2-3
CDR3 DNA: TGTGCCAGCAGTGAATCACTAGCGGGTGCAGATACGCAGTATTTT
CDR3 protein: CASSESLAGADTQYF

clone size: few
V gene: TRBV5-1
D gene: .
J gene: TRBJ2-3
CDR3 DNA: TGCGCCAGCAGCCACCGTCGGGATCAATCAGATACGCAGTATTTT
CDR3 protein: CASSHRRDQSDTQYF

clone size: .
V gene: TRBV10-3
D gene: .
J gene: TRBJ1-3
CDR3 DNA: TGTGCCATCAGTGAGGTATACAGCTCTGGAAACACCATATATTTT
CDR3 protein: CAISEVYSSGNTIYF

clone size: .
V gene: TRBV20-1
D gene: .
J gene: TRBJ2-7
CDR3 DNA: TGCAGTGCTAGTGTCCTCTACGAGCAGTACTTC
CDR3 protein: CSASVLYEQYF

clone size: once
V gene: TRBV30
D gene: TRBD2
J gene: TRBJ2-3
CDR3 DNA: TGTGCCTGGACGGTGCTAGCGGGAGCCGATACGCAGTATTTT
CDR3 protein: CAWTVLAGADTQYF

clone size: .
V gene: TRBV29-1
D gene: .
J gene: TRBJ2-7
CDR3 DNA: TGCAGCGTTAGAGCGGAAAGCTACGAGCAGTACTTC
CDR3 protein: CSVRAESYEQYF